What follows are 27 T cell receptor beta chains derived from one specimen sequenced in a study of cytomegalovirus exposure and HLA in healthy donors. PCR was performed using 60 Vbeta and 13 Jbeta primers. Only in-frame clones appear in the TCRdb table, and some are missing; sequencing was by immunoSEQ multiplex PCR. Found here are about 190,000 clones, 80% to 90% of them singletons; the top ten hold around 1.4%. The sequencing input was PBMCs. All receptors derive from a man under 40 in good health and CMV-seronegative.

The rearrangement links TRBV29-1 to TRBJ2-5; possible D gene TRBD1, 6 bases. The J call could be wrong; TRBJ2-7 is a better fit for the DNA end. CDR3 length: 12 amino acids. Germline loops: CDR1 SQVTM, CDR2 ANQGSEA. The CDR3, as DNA: TGCAGCACCCTTACAGGGAACCACGAGCAGTACTTC. Protein sequence: CSTLTGNHEQYF.

This rearrangement joins TRBV5-1 to TRBJ2-2; 13 positions match TRBD2. This CDR3 has 20 amino acids. V was pared by 0 bases and J by 3 bases, with 11 bases of the junction left unmatched. Germline V CDR1 and CDR2: SGHRS, YFSETQ. In DNA, the CDR3 is TGCGCCAGCAGCTTGGGATCCGGACTAGCGGGGGACCCGGACACCGGGGAGCTGTTTTTT. It codes for CASSLGSGLAGDPDTGELFF.

The chain couples TRBV9 to TRBJ2-2, with TRBD1 matching 7 bases. This CDR3 has 15 residues. Unmatched junction bases numbered 1, after V lost 2 bases and J lost 0 bases. Germline values: CDR1 SGDLS, CDR2 YYNGEE. For the CDR3, the DNA is TGTGCCAGCAGCGTGGGACAGACGAACACCGGGGAGCTGTTTTTT. It translates to CASSVGQTNTGELFF.

The chain links TRBV6-5 to TRBJ2-5, with TRBD1 matching over 7 bases. This CDR3 spans 14 amino acids. The germline V gene has CDR1 MNHEY and CDR2 SVGAGI. V lost 5 bases, J lost 6 bases, and 9 bases stayed unmatched. The CDR3 DNA is TGTGCCAGCAGTCGTACAGGGGTCATGCAGACCCAGTACTTC. It codes for CASSRTGVMQTQYF.

The chain has TRBV4-2 and TRBJ2-1; D gene ambiguous. Germline lookup yields CDR1 LGHNA and CDR2 YNFKEQ. The V and J ends lost 0 bases and 4 bases respectively, with 13 bases between them. This CDR3 is built from 16 residues. The CDR3 is CASSQDGDSDYNEQFF. The CDR3 DNA reads as TGTGCCAGCAGCCAAGATGGAGACTCCGATTACAATGAGCAGTTCTTC.

CDR3 sequence (DNA): TGTGCCAGCAGTGGGTCCGGGGTCTCTGGAAACACCATATATTTT. Translated: CASSGSGVSGNTIYF. The V call is TRBV6-1, the J call TRBJ1-3; the D is unclear. The CDR3 extends over 15 amino acids. Germline V gene data show CDR1 as MNHNS and CDR2 as SASEGT. V was shortened by 4 bases and J by 0 bases, with 10 bases between the two germline ends.

The chain uses TRBV9 and TRBJ2-5; TRBD2 matches 9 bases. V trimming: 3 bases; J trimming: 3 bases; junction bases outside the gene matches: 6. The CDR3 is 15 residues long. Germline assignment: CDR1 SGDLS and CDR2 YYNGEE. Here the CDR3 DNA reads TGTGCCAGCAGCGGGGTGGCGGGGGGGAAAGAGACCCAGTACTTC. The encoded protein is CASSGVAGGKETQYF.

The chain joins TRBV2 to TRBJ2-3; D is ambiguous. Trimming cost V 7 bases and J 1 base, with 6 bases left between them. Germline CDR1 reads SNHLY; CDR2 reads FYNNEI. The length of the CDR3 is 12 residues. The DNA for the CDR3 is TGTGCCAGCACCGTAGGCACAGATACGCAGTATTTT. The encoded protein is CASTVGTDTQYF.

The gene calls are TRBV6-5 and TRBJ2-7; 10 positions agree with TRBD1. The CDR3 contains 15 residues. J was trimmed by 4 bases and V by 5 bases; bases with no gene match: 8. Germline CDR1 and CDR2: MNHEY and SVGAGI. The CDR3 nucleotides read TGTGCCAGCAGTCCCCAGGGGACAGGGGTTTACGAGCAGTACTTC. It specifies CASSPQGTGVYEQYF.

The rearrangement links TRBV2 to TRBJ2-2; no firm D call. Trimming took off 3 bases at V and 6 bases at J, with 8 bases between the two ends. The germline V gene has CDR1 SNHLY and CDR2 FYNNEI. This CDR3 has 13 residues. CDR3 sequence: CASSDPRSGELFF. The CDR3 nucleotides read TGTGCCAGCAGTGACCCCCGGTCCGGGGAGCTGTTTTTT. Supplemented by reference TRBV2 and TRBJ2-2, the full variable domain reads EPEVTQTPSHQVTQMGQEVILRCVPISNHLYFYWYRQILGQKVEFLVSFYNNEISEKSEIFDDQFSVERPDGSNFTLKIRSTKLEDSAMYFCASSDPRSGELFFGEGSRLTVL.

The sample holds one count of this clone. This chain joins TRBV5-1 and TRBJ1-3; weak D call: TRBD1 (6 bases). The CDR3 length is 17 residues. V was clipped by 0 bases and J by 3 bases, with 16 bases between them. CDR1 is SGHRS, CDR2 YFSETQ, per germline. The DNA of the CDR3 is TGCGCCAGCAGCTTGGCCTCGGGGACACCAAGTGGAAACACCATATATTTT. Amino acids: CASSLASGTPSGNTIYF.

The genes are TRBV2 and TRBJ1-2; 7 bases are a match to TRBD1. The germline V gene encodes CDR1 SNHLY and CDR2 FYNNEI. CDR3 size: 15 residues. The V and J ends lost 6 bases and 6 bases, in that order; junction bases with no gene match: 13. The CDR3: CASSALTTGTDGYTF. The CDR3 nucleotides are TGTGCCAGCAGCGCACTAACAACCGGGACAGATGGCTACACCTTC.

The V gene is TRBV27, the J gene TRBJ1-5; TRBD1 matches at 7 bases. CDR1 and CDR2 from the germline V gene are MNHEY and SMNVEV (reference sequence). This CDR3 has 15 amino acids. V shed 7 bases and J 3 bases; nucleotides not matched to a gene: 9. CDR3 bases: TGTGCCAGCAACCCCAGGGGGTTATTCAATCAGCCCCAGCATTTT. Encoded protein: CASNPRGLFNQPQHF.

V usage is TRBV28 and J usage is TRBJ1-2; unclear D gene. V lost 8 bases to trimming and J lost 3 bases, with 16 bases between them. The CDR3 is made up of 14 amino acids. Germline loops: CDR1 MDHEN, CDR2 SYDVKM. This CDR3 is CASRSLGEDYGYTF. CDR3 nucleotide sequence: TGTGCCAGCCGTTCCTTAGGTGAGGACTATGGCTACACCTTC.

The rearrangement joins TRBV6-5 to TRBJ2-4, with 8 bases identical to TRBD1. The junction had 6 bases not matched to a gene; V was cut back by 0 bases and J by 8 bases. Germline-derived CDR1 and CDR2 are MNHEY and SVGAGI. The CDR3 contains 15 residues. The CDR3 loop is CASSYSGTGADIQYF. The CDR3 DNA is TGTGCCAGCAGTTACTCGGGGACAGGTGCGGACATTCAGTACTTC.

This chain connects TRBV2 to TRBJ2-3; 11 positions agree with TRBD1. This CDR3 spans 16 amino acids. From germline, CDR1 is SNHLY and CDR2 FYNNEI. The ends lost 2 bases at V and 3 bases at J; junction bases unmatched: 4. In nucleotides, the CDR3 is TGTGCCAGCAGTGAATTCGGGACAGGGGGGACAGATACGCAGTATTTT. It is translated as CASSEFGTGGTDTQYF. Using reference TRBV2 and TRBJ2-3 for the parts outside the CDR3, the full variable domain is EPEVTQTPSHQVTQMGQEVILRCVPISNHLYFYWYRQILGQKVEFLVSFYNNEISEKSEIFDDQFSVERPDGSNFTLKIRSTKLEDSAMYFCASSEFGTGGTDTQYFGPGTRLTVL.

V and J are TRBV15 and TRBJ2-7; a possible D gene is TRBD2 (6 bases). The V end was cut by 0 bases, the J end by 5 bases, with 14 bases between. The CDR3 sequence is 15 residues long. Germline V CDR1 and CDR2: LNHNV, YYDKDF (reference sequence). The DNA of the CDR3 is TGTGCCACCAGCAGAGATCGAGGCGGGGTCCACGAGCAGTACTTC. Its protein product is CATSRDRGGVHEQYF.

The chain links TRBV6-5 to TRBJ2-6, with a weak D call TRBD2 (6 bases). The CDR3 runs to 15 residues. Trimming pared 7 bases from V and 1 base from J, leaving 11 bases between. Germline CDR1 reads MNHEY; CDR2 reads SVGAGI. The CDR3 reads CASTPGTSGANVLTF. CDR3 coding DNA: TGTGCCAGCACCCCTGGGACTTCTGGGGCCAACGTCCTGACTTTC.

The chain couples TRBV2 to TRBJ1-1, with D uncertain. Germline-derived CDR1 and CDR2 are SNHLY and FYNNEI. The CDR3 runs to 13 residues. V dropped 5 bases and J dropped 1 base, with 8 bases sitting between them. The chain's CDR3 is CASSYTGNTEAFF. In DNA form, the CDR3 reads TGTGCCAGCAGTTATACCGGGAACACTGAAGCTTTCTTT.

The V and J genes are TRBV7-2 and TRBJ1-3, with 9 nucleotides matching TRBD1. The ends lost 4 bases at V and 4 bases at J; junction bases unmatched: 2. There are 14 residues in the CDR3. The germline CDR1 and CDR2 sequences are SGHTA and FQGNSA. The CDR3 is CASSSGTGGNTIYF. The CDR3 DNA is TGTGCCAGCAGCTCCGGGACAGGGGGAAACACCATATATTTT.

The rearrangement links TRBV30 to TRBJ2-1; 7 bases map to TRBD1. The CDR3 totals 13 residues. With V trimmed by 2 bases and J by 16 bases, 14 bases remained unmatched. The germline gives CDR1 GTSNPN, CDR2 SVGIG (reference sequence). The CDR3 reads CAWSPTGQATYFF. The CDR3 coding sequence is TGTGCCTGGAGTCCCACCGGACAGGCCACTTACTTCTTC.

The rearrangement joins TRBV2 to TRBJ1-2; 7 bases are a match to TRBD1. This CDR3 region has 16 residues. Germline assignment: CDR1 SNHLY and CDR2 FYNNEI. V lost 6 bases and J lost 4; bases outside the gene matches: 14. CDR3 nucleotide sequence: TGTGCCAGCAGACCCACTTTGGGACAGAACATCTATGGCTACACCTTC. Translating it yields CASRPTLGQNIYGYTF. The complete variable domain, with remaining parts taken from reference TRBV2 and TRBJ1-2, reads EPEVTQTPSHQVTQMGQEVILRCVPISNHLYFYWYRQILGQKVEFLVSFYNNEISEKSEIFDDQFSVERPDGSNFTLKIRSTKLEDSAMYFCASRPTLGQNIYGYTFGSGTRLTVV.

The chain carries TRBV28 and TRBJ1-1; no reliable D call. Per germline, CDR1 MDHEN and CDR2 SYDVKM. With 9 bases removed from V and 2 bases from J, the gap between germline ends came to 19 bases. This CDR3 spans 15 amino acids. CDR3 coding DNA: TGTGCCAGTACGGTGTTTCCCAAACCAAACACTGAAGCTTTCTTT. It codes for CASTVFPKPNTEAFF. The full variable domain, with the rest looked up from reference TRBV28 and TRBJ1-1, is DVKVTQSSRYLVKRTGEKVFLECVQDMDHENMFWYRQDPGLGLRLIYFSYDVKMKEKGDIPEGYSVSREKKERFSLILESASTNQTSMYLCASTVFPKPNTEAFFGQGTRLTVV.

J is TRBJ2-5 and V is TRBV6-5, with D perhaps matching TRBD2 (6 bases). Per germline, CDR1 MNHEY and CDR2 SVGAGI. V lost 4 bases and J 5 bases, leaving 17 bases between the germline ends. This CDR3 region has 15 residues. This chain's CDR3 is CASSSAGTAAETQYF. CDR3 DNA sequence: TGTGCCAGCAGTTCCGCGGGGACCGCGGCCGAGACCCAGTACTTC.

The genes are TRBV7-9 and TRBJ1-6; 8 bases are a match to TRBD1. The CDR3 has 15 amino acids. CDR1 and CDR2 (germline): SEHNR, FQNEAQ (reference sequence). The J segment lost 6 bases and the V segment lost 5 bases, leaving 6 bases of the junction unmatched. Here the CDR3 DNA reads TGTGCCAGCAGCAAGGGACAGGACATTAATTCACCCCTCCACTTT. Translated: CASSKGQDINSPLHF.

The sample holds a few counts of this clone. V and J are TRBV4-1 and TRBJ1-4, with 9 nucleotides matching TRBD1. The CDR3 totals 14 residues. Per the germline V gene, CDR1 is MGHRA and CDR2 is YSYEKL. J lost 8 bases, V lost 4 bases, and 5 bases had no gene match. The DNA of the CDR3 is TGCGCCAGCAGCCTGGGACAGGGAGGGGAAAAACTGTTTTTT. Protein product: CASSLGQGGEKLFF.

V is TRBV19 and J is TRBJ1-2; D is undetermined. CDR1 and CDR2 (germline): LNHDA, SQIVND (reference sequence). V was pared by 10 bases and J by 0 bases, with 9 bases between. The CDR3 length is 12 residues. The CDR3 DNA sequence: TGTGCCACGGGAACAGCTAACTATGGCTACACCTTC. It encodes CATGTANYGYTF.